The clone carrying this T cell receptor beta chain was seen a handful of times. Its antigen is still unknown. Indicated time point: persistent/refractory GD, antithyroid drugs over 5 years with positive TRAb. PBMCs provided the RNA from which the TCR library was made. Staff took about 9 milliliters of peripheral blood and put it into EDTA tubes. This entry is derived from a study of regulatory T cells in long-lasting Graves disease. This CDR3 contains 15 residues. V gave up 2 bases and J gave up 0 bases, with 10 bases separating them. Germline V gene data show CDR1 as MNHEY and CDR2 as SVGAGI. Arm-PCR of CDR3 regions and iRepertoire HTBI primers were the basis on which TCR beta libraries were built. Per the study methods: Samples revealed around 56 TRBV and 14 TRBJ segments. TCRdb re-called the multiplex PCR reads with MiXCR, one entry per CDR3 protein. What appears here as the V and J calls and clone size reflects TCRdb's work, not the paper's. Of about 460,000 distinct CDR3 sequences listed, less than 25% were seen once; the top ten hold about an eighth.

General study findings and limits: A greater number of public clonotypes (around 3,000) was shared by persistent patients than by new patients (around 960).

This clonotype was obtained from a female donor with Graves disease. This specimen consisted of peripheral blood mononuclear cells (PBMCs), obtained when the disease was refractory, from a patient treated with antithyroid drugs. This chain uses TRBV6-5 with TRBJ1-1, with a weak D call TRBD1 (5 bases). The DNA of the CDR3 is TGTGCCAGCAGTTACGCCGGGGGAATGAACACTGAAGCTTTCTTT. Residues: CASSYAGGMNTEAFF.